Reported below is one TCR beta chain. The target antigen is unknown. The data were taken from a study of shared clonotypes between healthy human individuals. Study-wide results and limits: Lower generation probabilities were found for non-shared clonotypes than for those shared by all four donors. An effect of sequencing depth on clonotype sharing among donors was expected.

Germline CDR1 SGHDT, CDR2 YYEEEE. V lost 2 bases and J 2 bases, leaving 17 bases between the germline ends. This CDR3 region has 16 residues. Generated by immunoSEQ multiplex PCR, the TCRdb table keeps only in-frame clones and is missing some. This table has millions of clones, just over 90% appearing once. In the naive CD8 group, cells lacked CD45RO and were positively selected for CCR7, so terminally differentiated effector memory CD45RA+ cells were left out. V usage is TRBV5-6 and J usage is TRBJ2-7; D not certain. The sequencing input was naive CD8+ T cells from PBMCs. The receptor was derived from a man aged 18 to 30 in good health. Some clones in this sample may be carry-over from other donors' samples. The CDR3 region has the DNA TGTGCCAGCAGCTTTAATCTGGGCCAGCAAACCTACGAGCAGTACTTC. It yields the protein CASSFNLGQQTYEQYF.